These T cell receptor beta chains were read from a single sample in a study of CD4 T cells in relation to SARS-CoV-2 and coronaviruses. Profiling relied on immunoSEQ multiplex PCR, and the TCRdb table lists in-frame clones only, not all of them. The profile shows approximately 70,000 clones, approximately 95% of them singletons. Sequenced: naive CD4+ T cells from PBMCs. All receptors derive from a human donor in good health. CDR3s leave out the opening cysteine and the closing phenylalanine or tryptophan. A D gene is named only where the DNA matches it firmly.

>NA|11|TRBV2
ASIGLIGTEAF
>TRBD1|15|TRBV9
ASSVDPRNRGNSPLH
>NA|12|TRBV6-5
ASRYRANNQPQH
>TRBD1|12|TRBV28
ASGSGGIDTEAF
>TRBD1|14|TRBV10-3
AISPGQGAGANVLT
>NA|9|TRBV3-1/TRBV3-2
ASSSTGELF
>NA|13|TRBV19
ASSIAHRVPETQY
>NA|12|TRBV6-5
ASRLLTGLYEQY
>NA|11|TRBV9
ASSSRGTDTQY
>NA|12|TRBV5-4
ASSGGRRNTEAF
>NA|13|TRBV19
ASSILGRTNTEAF
>NA|9|TRBV28
ASRLNTEAF
>TRBD2|13|TRBV5-1
ASRGLAGRRETQY
>TRBD2|14|TRBV7-9
ASSFGSGSGTGELF
>NA|10|TRBV3-1/TRBV3-2
ASSPTRNLAF
>NA|12|TRBV30
AWSPPPGEREAF
>NA|8|TRBV6-5
AREGNGYT
>TRBD1|12|TRBV5-6
ASRPDRVTGELF
>NA|10|TRBV30
AWSVPYMEQY
>NA|14|TRBV5-1
ASSVGPEGGTYEQY
>NA|10|TRBV24-1
ATSGNGPEAF
>TRBD1|13|TRBV19
ASNQNRGEQDTQY
>TRBD1|10|TRBV30
AWRPGQGQAF
>NA|13|TRBV18
ASSYTGKATGELF
>TRBD2|14|TRBV18
ASSPLSSTSGNEQF
>NA|13|TRBV6-2/TRBV6-3
ASSYSRDRTYEQY
>NA|11|TRBV5-1
ASSLRSGDEQY
>NA|13|TRBV5-4
ASSRDRSTSSPLH
>NA|13|TRBV5-1
ASSLVAGAVYEQY
>TRBD1|14|TRBV7-9
ASSLGAGTGASPLH
>NA|9|TRBV5-8
ASSLREPQH
>NA|12|TRBV27
ASTLRAGNYGYT
>NA|11|TRBV30
AWSSGGNQPQH
>NA|12|TRBV30
ASSGDPGAYEQY
>NA|12|TRBV5-6
ASSLRTLNSPLH